The 7 T cell receptor beta chains in this list originate from one sample, sequenced in a study of T-cell reconstitution after alpha-beta-depleted transplantation in children. Using unique molecular identifiers, the investigators prepared the TCRbeta library. TCRdb reprocessed the PCR reads with MiXCR, giving one entry per CDR3 protein. The repertoire holds about 980,000 distinct CDR3 sequences, with roughly 29% as singletons. This specimen was PBMCs, mostly from graft donor cells, taken 360 days after TCRalphabeta/CD19-depleted stem cell transplant. The source is a boy younger than two who had a stem cell transplant for SCID, so the T cells may come from the graft donor.

This clonotype was counted a few times. The rearrangement joins TRBV6-5 to TRBJ2-4, with D possibly TRBD2 on 5 matching bases. Trimming removed 2 bases from V and 5 bases from J, with 10 bases in between. From germline, CDR1 is MNHEY and CDR2 SVGAGI. The CDR3 runs to 14 residues. Here the CDR3 DNA reads TGTGCCAGCAGTTACGCACTAGACCAAAACATTCAGTACTTC. It codes for CASSYALDQNIQYF.

The chain has TRBV7-8 and TRBJ2-1; 8 bases agree with TRBD1. CDR3 size: 13 residues. Per germline, CDR1 SGHVS and CDR2 FQNEAQ. With V trimmed by 8 bases and J by 5 bases, 5 bases remained unmatched. The CDR3 DNA is TGTGCCAGCCGGGCAGGGGGCAACAATGAGCAGTTCTTC. Protein: CASRAGGNNEQFF.

The J gene is TRBJ2-7, the V gene TRBV4-1; D ambiguous. Trimming took 0 bases from V and 3 from J, leaving 9 bases between them. Per the germline V gene, CDR1 is MGHRA and CDR2 is YSYEKL. The CDR3 is made up of 14 amino acids. The CDR3 sequence is CASSQDRHYYEQYF. The CDR3 DNA follows: TGCGCCAGCAGCCAAGACAGGCACTACTACGAGCAGTACTTC.

The gene calls are TRBV19 and TRBJ1-5; 8 bases match TRBD1. The CDR3 sequence is 13 residues long. V gave up 6 bases and J gave up 6 bases; unmatched junction bases: 4. Germline assignment: CDR1 LNHDA and CDR2 SQIVND (reference sequence). The CDR3 loop reads CASSDRGGQPQHF. The DNA of the CDR3 is TGTGCCAGTAGCGACAGGGGCGGTCAGCCCCAGCATTTT.

This clonotype was found a few times. The gene calls are TRBV19 and TRBJ2-1, with 8 nucleotides matching TRBD1. V dropped 9 bases and J dropped 9; count of bases not matched to a gene: 13. Germline V gives CDR1 LNHDA, CDR2 SQIVND (reference sequence). The CDR3 consists of 14 residues. The CDR3 DNA follows: TGTGCCAGCCGGGACAGGTCCCAAAGGGGTGAGCAGTTCTTC. Amino acid sequence: CASRDRSQRGEQFF.

The rearrangement links TRBV12-3 or TRBV12-4 to TRBJ1-5; TRBD1 might be the D (6 bases). Trimming stripped 6 bases from V and 1 base from J, with 13 bases between. CDR3 size: 15 residues. CDR3 nucleotide sequence: TGTGCCAGCAGGCCAGGGGTTGCCAGCAATCAGCCCCAGCATTTT. Amino acids: CASRPGVASNQPQHF.

This clonotype was detected many times. The CDR3 loop is CSASGETQYF. CDR3 sequence (DNA): TGCAGTGCTAGTGGGGAGACCCAGTACTTC. This chain uses TRBV20-1 with TRBJ2-5; unclear D gene. CDR1 is DFQATT, CDR2 SNEGSKA, per germline (reference sequence). The CDR3 runs to 10 residues. V was pared by 3 bases and J by 5 bases, with 4 bases between.